Below are 28 T cell receptor beta chains sequenced from a single sample in a study of cytomegalovirus exposure and HLA in healthy donors. This table comes from immunoSEQ multiplex PCR, and its TCRdb copy is limited to in-frame clones, with some not included. The sample contains some 84,000 clones, roughly 90% of which appear only once. Material: PBMCs. Receptors were obtained from a man younger than 40 in good health and CMV-seronegative.

J is TRBJ2-7 and V is TRBV6-1, with TRBD1 as a possible D gene (5 bases). Germline V gives CDR1 MNHNS, CDR2 SASEGT. V lost 6 bases and J lost 5, with 14 bases in between. This CDR3 is 13 amino acids long. CDR3 coding DNA: TGTGCCAGCAGCCTGACAGCCAAGGACGAGCAGTACTTC. Protein: CASSLTAKDEQYF.

The CDR3 region has the DNA TGTGCCAGTAAATGGGAGCGGGGGCACACCGGGGAGCTGTTTTTT. It is translated as CASKWERGHTGELFF. The chain carries TRBV19 and TRBJ2-2, with 8 bases aligning to TRBD2. CDR3 length: 15 residues. The V segment lost 7 bases and the J segment 3 bases; nucleotides outside the gene matches: 7. The germline CDR1 and CDR2 sequences are LNHDA and SQIVND (reference sequence).

CDR3: CASSAEGLRTEAFF. The CDR3 DNA follows: TGTGCCAGCAGTGCGGAGGGGTTGAGGACTGAAGCTTTCTTT. The gene calls are TRBV2 and TRBJ1-1; D perhaps matches TRBD1 (5 bases). CDR3 length equals 14 residues. Trimming removed 4 bases from V and 5 bases from J, with 14 bases in between. CDR1 SNHLY and CDR2 FYNNEI come from the germline V gene.

The V and J genes are TRBV7-2 and TRBJ2-2, with 7 bases lining up with TRBD2. The CDR3 is 15 amino acids. Germline lookup yields CDR1 SGHTA and CDR2 FQGNSA. The V segment lost 5 bases and the J segment 4 bases; nucleotides outside the gene matches: 7. CDR3 sequence reads: CASSGSGGATGELFF. In DNA, the CDR3 is TGTGCCAGCAGCGGGTCGGGGGGAGCCACCGGGGAGCTGTTTTTT.

This chain connects TRBV6-1 to TRBJ2-7; the match to TRBD1 covers 8 bases. V shed 5 bases, J shed 5 bases, and the junction held 5 bases outside the gene matches. Germline CDR1 is MNHNS and CDR2 is SASEGT. This CDR3 has 13 residues. Here the CDR3 reads CASSSRQGNEQYF. For the CDR3, the DNA is TGTGCCAGCAGTTCCCGACAGGGGAACGAGCAGTACTTC.

This chain connects TRBV28 to TRBJ1-5; a possible D gene is TRBD1 (6 bases). There are 13 residues in the CDR3. The germline CDR1 and CDR2 sequences are MDHEN and SYDVKM. The ends were cut back, 6 bases at V and 6 bases at J, with 12 bases in the middle. Written as DNA, the CDR3 is TGTGCCAGCAGCCGACAGGTCCTTCAGCCCCAGCATTTT. It translates to CASSRQVLQPQHF. Full variable domain (remainder filled in from reference TRBV28 and TRBJ1-5): DVKVTQSSRYLVKRTGEKVFLECVQDMDHENMFWYRQDPGLGLRLIYFSYDVKMKEKGDIPEGYSVSREKKERFSLILESASTNQTSMYLCASSRQVLQPQHFGDGTRLSIL.

The CDR3 sequence is CASSSDRGRPEAFF. In DNA, the CDR3 is TGTGCCAGCAGTTCGGACAGGGGGCGCCCCGAAGCTTTCTTT. The chain links TRBV6-5 to TRBJ1-1, with 11 nucleotides matching TRBD1. Germline assignment: CDR1 MNHEY and CDR2 SVGAGI. V was clipped by 4 bases and J by 8 bases; unmatched bases: 6. The CDR3 is 14 residues long.

The chain links TRBV15 to TRBJ1-2, with D unresolved. The V end was cut by 1 base, the J end by 0 bases, with 9 bases between. CDR3 size: 15 residues. CDR1 LNHNV and CDR2 YYDKDF come from the germline V gene (reference sequence). The CDR3 sequence: CATSRGGGTNYGYTF. CDR3 sequence (DNA): TGTGCCACCAGCAGAGGAGGCGGGACTAACTATGGCTACACCTTC.

The rearrangement uses TRBV7-6 and TRBJ1-1; D gene uncertain. CDR1 is SGHVS and CDR2 is FNYEAQ in the germline V gene. Trimming removed 5 bases from V and 0 bases from J, with 7 bases in between. The CDR3 has 13 residues. The CDR3 nucleotides read TGTGCCAGCAGCACGGGGATGAACACTGAAGCTTTCTTT. Its protein is CASSTGMNTEAFF.

The chain couples TRBV10-1 to TRBJ2-1; D might be TRBD2 (7 bases). V was trimmed by 2 bases and J by 6 bases, leaving 17 bases between them. In germline, CDR1 is WNHNN, CDR2 SYGVQD (reference sequence). The CDR3 covers 16 residues. The CDR3 DNA follows: TGCGCCAGCAGTGAGCGGGGAGGGGGGTTATCCAATGAGCAGTTCTTC. Residues: CASSERGGGLSNEQFF.

In this sample, this clone turned up a few times. The CDR3 sequence is CASSVILFEQYF. The CDR3 region has the DNA TGTGCCAGCAGTGTTATTCTCTTCGAGCAGTACTTC. The chain links TRBV2 to TRBJ2-7, with D unresolved. The germline gives CDR1 SNHLY, CDR2 FYNNEI. Between the trimmed V and J ends, which lost 4 bases and 6 bases, there was a span of 10 bases. The CDR3 covers 12 residues.

The chain couples TRBV6-5 to TRBJ2-7, with 9 bases lining up with TRBD2. V shed 2 bases, J shed 1 base, and the junction held 3 bases outside the gene matches. Germline V gene sequence: CDR1 MNHEY, CDR2 SVGAGI. The CDR3 spans 15 residues. Here the CDR3 DNA reads TGTGCCAGCAGTTACGTGACTAGCGGATCCTACGAGCAGTACTTC. Protein sequence: CASSYVTSGSYEQYF.

The J gene is TRBJ1-4, the V gene TRBV6-1; tentative D call: TRBD1 (5 bases). Trimming stripped 2 bases from V and 5 bases from J, with 9 bases between. The CDR3 is 14 residues long. Germline V gene sequence: CDR1 MNHNS, CDR2 SASEGT. CDR3 sequence: CASSEMNRNEKLFF. The CDR3 coding sequence is TGTGCCAGCAGTGAAATGAACAGGAATGAAAAACTGTTTTTT.

The chain links TRBV5-1 to TRBJ2-7; 9 nucleotides agree with TRBD1. Germline CDR1 is SGHRS and CDR2 is YFSETQ. The V segment lost 0 bases and the J segment 5 bases; nucleotides outside the gene matches: 6. This CDR3 is built from 15 residues. In nucleotides, the CDR3 is TGCGCCAGCAGCTTGGCCGGGACAGGGATGGACGAGCAGTACTTC. Its protein is CASSLAGTGMDEQYF.

This clone is a singleton in its sample. V gene TRBV7-9 combines with J gene TRBJ2-7; 13 bases are a match to TRBD2. Germline V gene sequence: CDR1 SEHNR, CDR2 FQNEAQ (reference sequence). V lost 0 bases and J lost 2; bases outside the gene matches: 1. This CDR3 region has 16 residues. The DNA for the CDR3 is TGTGCCAGCAGCTTAGCCGGGACTAGCGGGGCCTACGAGCAGTACTTC. Translating it yields CASSLAGTSGAYEQYF. Combining the CDR3 with reference TRBV7-9 and TRBJ2-7 gives the whole variable domain DTGVSQNPRHKITKRGQNVTFRCDPISEHNRLYWYRQTLGQGPEFLTYFQNEAQLEKSRLLSDRFSAERPKGSFSTLEIQRTEQGDSAMYLCASSLAGTSGAYEQYFGPGTRLTVT.

This chain connects TRBV6-1 to TRBJ2-1; a weak D match, TRBD2 (5 bases). Germline V lookup: CDR1 MNHNS, CDR2 SASEGT. The CDR3 contains 13 residues. V lost 8 bases and J lost 0, with 8 bases in between. The CDR3 here is CASWRSSYNEQFF. The CDR3 coding sequence is TGTGCCAGCTGGAGGAGCTCCTACAATGAGCAGTTCTTC.

Only one count was recorded for this clone. The rearrangement links TRBV10-3 to TRBJ2-3, with D perhaps matching TRBD2 (6 bases). V was cut by 7 bases and J by 4 bases, with 12 bases left in between. The CDR3 extends over 13 amino acids. Per the germline V gene, CDR1 is ENHRY and CDR2 is SYGVKD. The CDR3 loop is CAIKAGSADTQYF. As DNA, the CDR3 is TGTGCCATCAAGGCGGGGTCGGCAGATACGCAGTATTTT.

The CDR3 DNA follows: TGTGCCAGCAGCTTGACGAAAATGCAGGGGGCGGAGGAGACCCAGTACTTC. Protein product: CASSLTKMQGAEETQYF. This chain connects TRBV5-6 to TRBJ2-5, with 8 bases that match TRBD1. CDR1 and CDR2 (germline): SGHDT, YYEEEE. V lost 1 base, J lost 5 bases, and 13 bases stayed unmatched. The CDR3 consists of 17 residues.

The rearrangement links TRBV4-1 to TRBJ1-1; no clear D gene. The CDR3 is 15 amino acids. Germline lookup yields CDR1 MGHRA and CDR2 YSYEKL. Deletions cut 1 base from V and 2 bases from J, with 11 bases between. Here the CDR3 reads CASSQGSTGNTEAFF. The CDR3 region has the DNA TGCGCCAGCAGCCAAGGGTCGACGGGTAACACTGAAGCTTTCTTT.

V is TRBV5-5 and J is TRBJ2-4; 10 bases map to TRBD2. CDR1 is SGHKS, CDR2 YYEKEE, per germline (reference sequence). The CDR3 spans 15 residues. Losses at the gene ends were 5 bases for V and 4 bases for J; bases not matched to a gene: 6. The CDR3 nucleotides are TGTGCCAGCAGGCCTAGCGGGAGTAGGAAAAACATTCAGTACTTC. Amino acids: CASRPSGSRKNIQYF.

This clone was recorded once. V gene TRBV6-4 combines with J gene TRBJ2-6; perhaps TRBD1 as D (5 bases). This CDR3 is 16 amino acids long. CDR1 and CDR2 (germline): MRHNA, SNTAGT. Trimming left V 3 bases short and J 2 bases short, with 11 bases between. CDR3: CASSEAGSAGANVLTF. The CDR3 DNA reads as TGTGCCAGCAGTGAAGCAGGGTCTGCTGGGGCCAACGTCCTGACTTTC.

This clone was observed a few times. The chain recombines TRBV28 with TRBJ2-7, with 9 bases lining up with TRBD2. Germline trimming cut 2 bases from V and 1 base from J; bases unmatched to any gene: 3. CDR1 is MDHEN and CDR2 is SYDVKM in the germline V gene. The CDR3 has 15 residues. The CDR3 DNA reads TGTGCCAGCAGTTTAAGGCTAGCGGGATCCTACGAGCAGTACTTC. Translation gives CASSLRLAGSYEQYF. The whole variable domain, remainder taken from reference TRBV28 and TRBJ2-7, is DVKVTQSSRYLVKRTGEKVFLECVQDMDHENMFWYRQDPGLGLRLIYFSYDVKMKEKGDIPEGYSVSREKKERFSLILESASTNQTSMYLCASSLRLAGSYEQYFGPGTRLTVT.

The chain carries TRBV6-5 and TRBJ2-3; D remains unclear. Germline V lookup: CDR1 MNHEY, CDR2 SVGAGI. This CDR3 region has 14 residues. V lost 0 bases and J 4 bases, leaving 8 bases between the germline ends. The CDR3 reads CASSYSISADTQYF. The CDR3 DNA follows: TGTGCCAGCAGTTACTCGATCAGTGCAGATACGCAGTATTTT.

The chain joins TRBV9 to TRBJ2-6; 7 nucleotides line up with TRBD2. The CDR3 is made up of 16 amino acids. V was pared by 0 bases and J by 1 base, with 1 base of the junction left unmatched. CDR1 SGDLS and CDR2 YYNGEE come from the germline V gene. DNA of the CDR3: TGTGCCAGCAGCGTAGACGGGGGGTCTGGGGCCAACGTCCTGACTTTC. This sequence encodes CASSVDGGSGANVLTF.

This clone has only a few counts. The gene calls are TRBV11-1 and TRBJ2-7; 10 positions agree with TRBD1. The trim removed 4 bases at V and 6 bases at J, leaving 6 bases unmatched. In germline, CDR1 is SGHAT, CDR2 FQDESV (reference sequence). This CDR3 spans 14 amino acids. CDR3 sequence reads: CASSSDRGPSEQYF. DNA for the CDR3: TGTGCCAGCAGCTCTGACAGGGGGCCCAGCGAGCAGTACTTC. Supplemented by reference TRBV11-1 and TRBJ2-7, the full variable domain reads EAEVAQSPRYKITEKSQAVAFWCDPISGHATLYWYRQILGQGPELLVQFQDESVVDDSQLPKDRFSAERLKGVDSTLKIQPAELGDSAMYLCASSSDRGPSEQYFGPGTRLTVT.

The rearrangement uses TRBV5-1 and TRBJ2-7; 9 nucleotides agree with TRBD1. CDR1 is SGHRS, CDR2 YFSETQ, per germline. This CDR3 comprises 16 residues. J lost 1 base, V lost 0 bases, and 5 bases had no gene match. CDR3 nucleotide sequence: TGCGCCAGCAGCTTGGACGGGACAGGGAGATCCTACGAGCAGTACTTC. Translation gives CASSLDGTGRSYEQYF. Drawing the rest from reference TRBV5-1 and TRBJ2-7, the complete variable domain is KAGVTQTPRYLIKTRGQQVTLSCSPISGHRSVSWYQQTPGQGLQFLFEYFSETQRNKGNFPGRFSGRQFSNSRSEMNVSTLELGDSALYLCASSLDGTGRSYEQYFGPGTRLTVT.

This chain uses TRBV5-8 with TRBJ1-6, with D unclear. Germline V gives CDR1 SGHTS, CDR2 YDEGEE. Trimming removed 0 bases at V and 2 bases at J, with 15 bases between. The CDR3 is made up of 18 amino acids. Here the CDR3 reads CASSLVSPGRAYNSPLHF. For the CDR3, the DNA is TGTGCCAGCAGCTTGGTGTCGCCGGGAAGGGCCTATAATTCACCCCTCCACTTT. The full variable domain, with the rest looked up from reference TRBV5-8 and TRBJ1-6, is EAGVTQSPTHLIKTRGQQATLRCSPISGHTSVYWYQQALGLGLQFLLWYDEGEERNRGNFPPRFSGRQFPNYSSELNVNALELEDSALYLCASSLVSPGRAYNSPLHFGNGTRLTVT.

This clone has just one count. The chain is built from TRBV5-6 and TRBJ2-7, with 9 bases fitting TRBD1. The CDR3 sequence is 14 residues long. CDR1 SGHDT and CDR2 YYEEEE come from the germline V gene. Unmatched junction bases numbered 4, after V lost 2 bases and J lost 4 bases. CDR3 residues: CASSFYRGRYEQYF. CDR3 nucleotide sequence: TGTGCCAGCAGCTTCTACAGGGGGCGATACGAGCAGTACTTC.